Listed below are T cell receptor beta chains from one sample, sequenced in a study of neurological immune-mediated disorders. Each CDR3 protein is one row after TCRdb ran MiXCR on the 5' RACE reads. The repertoire holds some 77,000 distinct CDR3 sequences, roughly 10% seen once, with 1.5% to 2% in the top ten. Material: PBMCs. Receptor source: a man in his forties or fifties in good health. CDR3s include the opening cysteine and the closing phenylalanine or tryptophan. The order of the fields is V gene, J gene, clone size, CDR3 protein. Not all rows give a size; the values are once, few, many and, for expanded clones, a class.

TRBV18	TRBJ2-3	many	CASSPRQPSGISDTQYF
TRBV6-5	TRBJ1-2	many	CASRKTGDPNYGYTF
TRBV7-3	TRBJ2-1	many	CASSQNPGLAFNEQFF
TRBV20-1	TRBJ1-5	many	CSARAMGSGQPQHF
TRBV5-5	TRBJ2-1	many	CASSRRAGVTYNEQFF
TRBV12-3/TRBV12-4	TRBJ1-1	many	CASNPGAGTGNMNEAFF
TRBV12-3/TRBV12-4	TRBJ2-2	many	CASSLSGGASTGELFF
TRBV18	TRBJ2-7	many	CASSSYTYEQYF
TRBV20-1	TRBJ2-3	many	CSAHDRGDTQYF
TRBV15	TRBJ1-5	many	CATSNQTGRDQPQHF
TRBV7-9	TRBJ1-1	few	CASSLDITGDTEAFF
TRBV10-3	TRBJ2-1	many	CASWDTTPTSQFF
TRBV7-2	TRBJ1-2	few	CASSLVTATLNYGYTF
TRBV20-1	TRBJ2-5	many	CSARSPTPGEYQETQYF
TRBV7-9	TRBJ2-3	many	CASSPRRQADTQYF
TRBV12-3/TRBV12-4	TRBJ1-2	many	CASSLRVGVGGYTF
TRBV12-3/TRBV12-4	TRBJ1-4	many	CASSPGQGAANEKLFF
TRBV15	TRBJ2-2	many	CATSKERRDTGELFF
TRBV6-6	TRBJ2-2	.	CASSGDRANRELFF
TRBV15	TRBJ1-5	many	CATSIGRAYRGVSNQPQHF
TRBV7-6	TRBJ1-1	many	CASSLLDTEAFF
TRBV28	TRBJ2-2	many	CASSFRTGELFF
TRBV4-1	TRBJ2-1	few	CASSQLSGTRRNNEQFF
TRBV6-1	TRBJ2-7	many	CASQLGGGIYEQYF
TRBV5-1	TRBJ1-2	many	CASSLDVVSGYGYTF
TRBV5-1	TRBJ1-5	many	CASSLDPTGVYQPQHF
TRBV5-1	TRBJ2-7	many	CASSLTGGDYEQYF
TRBV18	TRBJ1-5	many	CASSRGEGVQVRPQHF
TRBV5-8	TRBJ2-5	many	CASSPSGLRETQYF
TRBV11-2	TRBJ2-4	many	CASSLAGIQYF
TRBV20-1	TRBJ1-5	many	CSARQGNQPQHF
TRBV5-4	TRBJ2-6	few	CASSLQGGGANVLTF
TRBV27	TRBJ2-1	.	CASPLTGGPNEQFF
TRBV20-1	TRBJ2-1	many	CSAQIGGVGEQFF
TRBV7-2	TRBJ2-7	many	CASSSSFEQYF
TRBV7-9	TRBJ2-1	.	CASSSPGQGTPNEQFF
TRBV12-3/TRBV12-4	TRBJ2-1	many	CASTLDRGDEQFF
TRBV10-2	TRBJ2-3	many	CASSAVAGLDTQYF
TRBV5-1	TRBJ2-1	many	CASSVPGVSYNEQFF
TRBV28	TRBJ1-5	many	CASSSPLDQYQPQHF
TRBV3-1	TRBJ2-7	.	CASNQRGLGVYEQYF
TRBV3-1	TRBJ2-7	many	CASSSWEVDEQYF
TRBV7-3	TRBJ2-3	many	CASSLGAGGPTDTQYF
TRBV18	TRBJ2-5	many	CASSPDFQETQYF
TRBV29-1	TRBJ2-3	many	CSVSPGATDTQYF
TRBV20-1	TRBJ1-2	many	CSEGHKSSGGYTF